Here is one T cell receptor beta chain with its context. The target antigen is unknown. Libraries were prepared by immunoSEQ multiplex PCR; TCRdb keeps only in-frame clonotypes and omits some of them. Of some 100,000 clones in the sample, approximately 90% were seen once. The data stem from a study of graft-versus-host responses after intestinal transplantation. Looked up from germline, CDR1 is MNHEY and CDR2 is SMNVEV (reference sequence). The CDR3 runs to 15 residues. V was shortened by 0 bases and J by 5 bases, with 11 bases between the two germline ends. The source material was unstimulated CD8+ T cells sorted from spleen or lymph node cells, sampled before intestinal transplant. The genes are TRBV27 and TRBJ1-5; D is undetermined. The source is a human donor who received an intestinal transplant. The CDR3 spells CASSLSNGPDQPQHF. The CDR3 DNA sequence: TGTGCCAGCAGTTTATCGAATGGACCTGATCAGCCCCAGCATTTT.